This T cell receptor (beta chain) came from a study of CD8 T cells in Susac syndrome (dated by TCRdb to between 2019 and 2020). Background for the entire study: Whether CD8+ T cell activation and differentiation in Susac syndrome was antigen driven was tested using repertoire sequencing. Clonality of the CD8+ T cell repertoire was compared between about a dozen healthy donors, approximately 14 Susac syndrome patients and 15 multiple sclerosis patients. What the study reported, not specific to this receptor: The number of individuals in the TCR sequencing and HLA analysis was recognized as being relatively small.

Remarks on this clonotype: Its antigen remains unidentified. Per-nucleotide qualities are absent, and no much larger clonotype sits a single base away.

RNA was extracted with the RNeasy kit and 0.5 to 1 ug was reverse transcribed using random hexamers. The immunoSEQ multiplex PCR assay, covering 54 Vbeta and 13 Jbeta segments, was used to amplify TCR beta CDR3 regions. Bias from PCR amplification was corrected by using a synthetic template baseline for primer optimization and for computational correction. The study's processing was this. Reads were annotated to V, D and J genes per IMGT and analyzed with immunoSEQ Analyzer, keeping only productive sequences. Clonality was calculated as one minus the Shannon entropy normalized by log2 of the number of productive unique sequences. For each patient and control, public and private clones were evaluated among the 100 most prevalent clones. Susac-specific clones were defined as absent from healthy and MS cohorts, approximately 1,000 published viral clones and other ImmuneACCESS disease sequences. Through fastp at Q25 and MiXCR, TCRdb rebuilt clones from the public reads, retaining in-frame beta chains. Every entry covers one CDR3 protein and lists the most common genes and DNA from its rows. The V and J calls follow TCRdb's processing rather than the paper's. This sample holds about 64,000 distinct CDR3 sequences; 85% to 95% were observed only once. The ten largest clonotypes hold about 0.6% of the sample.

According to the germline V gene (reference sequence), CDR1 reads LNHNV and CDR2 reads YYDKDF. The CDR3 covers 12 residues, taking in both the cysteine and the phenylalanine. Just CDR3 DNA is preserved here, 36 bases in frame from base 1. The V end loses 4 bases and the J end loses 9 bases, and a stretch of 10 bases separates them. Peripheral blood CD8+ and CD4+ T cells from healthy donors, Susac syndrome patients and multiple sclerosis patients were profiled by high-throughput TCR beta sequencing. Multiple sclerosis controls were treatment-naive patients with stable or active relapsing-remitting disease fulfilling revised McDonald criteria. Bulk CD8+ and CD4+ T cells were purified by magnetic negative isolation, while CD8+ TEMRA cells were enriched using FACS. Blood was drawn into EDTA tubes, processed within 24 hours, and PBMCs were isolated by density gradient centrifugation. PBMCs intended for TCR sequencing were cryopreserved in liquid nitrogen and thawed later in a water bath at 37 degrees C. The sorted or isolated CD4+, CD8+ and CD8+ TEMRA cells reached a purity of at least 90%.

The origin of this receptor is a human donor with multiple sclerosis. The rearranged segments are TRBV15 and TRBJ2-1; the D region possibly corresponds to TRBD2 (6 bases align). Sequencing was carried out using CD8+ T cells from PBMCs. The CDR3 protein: CATSIAAGEQFF. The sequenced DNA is TGTGCCACCAGCATAGCGGCGGGTGAGCAGTTCTTC.